A selection of T cell receptor beta chains follows, all from one sample in a study of T cell repertoires in cytomegalovirus infection. These receptors' targets are unknown. In TCRdb, the reads were re-called with MiXCR into one record per CDR3 protein. The sample holds some 700,000 distinct CDR3 sequences; around 35% are singletons and the top ten take 15% to 20%. Material: cultured PBMCs, obtained from culture after CMV antigen stimulation. The source is a human donor in good health (CMV status not recorded). Some clones in this sample may be carry-over from other donors' samples. Both conserved end residues are part of each CDR3. Each record gives: CDR3 length, J gene, clone size, V gene, D gene, CDR3 protein, CDR3 DNA. A D gene is named only where the DNA matches it firmly. Rows give clone size only sometimes, using once, few, many, or a class for an expanded clone.

14 | TRBJ2-1 | few | TRBV6-6 | - | CASSSKYRSNEQFF | TGTGCCAGCAGTTCCAAATATCGATCAAATGAGCAGTTCTTC
13 | TRBJ2-1 | few | TRBV19 | - | CASSIGPVDEQFF | TGTGCCAGTAGTATTGGCCCGGTGGATGAGCAGTTCTTC
15 | TRBJ1-4 | few | TRBV7-6 | - | CASSLYGGRNEKLFF | TGTGCCAGCAGCTTATATGGGGGTAGGAATGAAAAACTGTTTTTT
15 | TRBJ1-1 | - | TRBV5-1 | - | CASKEGPKGGTEAFF | TGCGCCAGTAAAGAGGGGCCCAAAGGAGGTACTGAAGCTTTCTTT
16 | TRBJ2-3 | - | TRBV6-2/TRBV6-3 | - | CASSYSLAVGILSQYF | TGTGCCAGCAGTTACTCGTTAGCGGTGGGCATACTCTCGCAGTATTTT
14 | TRBJ1-1 | - | TRBV3-1 | - | CASSRRTGNTEAFF | TGTGCCAGCAGCCGCCGGACTGGGAACACTGAAGCTTTCTTT
13 | TRBJ2-4 | - | TRBV13 | - | CASSPQRENIQYF | TGTGCCAGCAGCCCCCAGAGGGAAAACATTCAGTACTTC
14 | TRBJ2-3 | few | TRBV6-5 | - | CASSYKGGTDTQYF | TGTGCCAGCAGTTACAAGGGGGGCACAGATACGCAGTATTTT
16 | TRBJ2-1 | - | TRBV6-1 | - | CASSELSRFTGDEQFF | TGTGCCAGCAGTGAACTCTCCCGTTTCACTGGGGATGAGCAGTTCTTC
12 | TRBJ2-1 | - | TRBV12-3/TRBV12-4 | TRBD2 | CAVWREGNEQFF | TGTGCCGTCTGGAGGGAGGGAAATGAGCAGTTCTTC
15 | TRBJ1-4 | once | TRBV30 | - | CAYGTRFAPNEKLFF | TGTGCCTACGGGACACGGTTTGCACCGAATGAAAAACTGTTTTTT
14 | TRBJ1-3 | many | TRBV7-2 | TRBD1 | CASSNRGSGNTIYF | TGTGCCAGCAGTAACAGGGGATCTGGAAACACCATATATTTT
12 | TRBJ1-1 | - | TRBV5-1 | - | CASKGENTEAFF | TGCGCCAGCAAAGGGGAGAACACTGAAGCTTTCTTT
13 | TRBJ2-3 | - | TRBV5-1 | - | CASRKTKADTQYF | TGCGCCAGCAGAAAGACAAAGGCAGATACGCAGTATTTT
16 | TRBJ1-2 | - | TRBV28 | TRBD1 | CASRTGTGGLGYGYTF | TGTGCCAGCAGAACCGGGACAGGGGGGCTAGGCTATGGCTACACCTTC
15 | TRBJ2-1 | few | TRBV6-5 | TRBD1 | CASSYSTGSGNEQFF | TGTGCCAGCAGTTACTCGACAGGGTCTGGCAATGAGCAGTTCTTC
17 | TRBJ1-2 | - | TRBV25-1 | - | CASSAAGGAKAFYGYTF | TGTGCCAGCAGTGCCGCCGGAGGGGCTAAGGCCTTCTATGGCTACACCTTC
16 | TRBJ2-6 | - | TRBV29-1 | - | CSVEDLSTAGANVLTF | TGCAGCGTTGAAGATTTGAGCACCGCTGGGGCCAACGTCCTGACTTTC
14 | TRBJ2-5 | - | TRBV5-1 | TRBD2 | CASSALAAQETQYF | TGCGCCAGCAGCGCACTAGCGGCGCAAGAGACCCAGTACTTC
15 | TRBJ2-2 | - | TRBV7-9 | - | CASSVRSDGTGELFF | TGTGCCAGCAGCGTACGATCGGACGGCACCGGGGAGCTGTTTTTT
15 | TRBJ2-2 | - | TRBV6-2/TRBV6-3 | - | CASQSSSANTGELFF | TGTGCCAGCCAATCGAGCAGCGCGAACACCGGGGAGCTGTTTTTT
12 | TRBJ2-3 | - | TRBV7-2 | - | CASSSTSDTQYF | TGTGCCAGCAGCTCCACCTCGGATACGCAGTATTTT
13 | TRBJ2-1 | once | TRBV11-3 | - | CASSFGGDNEQFF | TGTGCCAGCAGCTTTGGAGGTGACAATGAGCAGTTCTTC
14 | TRBJ1-2 | - | TRBV4-1 | - | CASSQAVAFYGYTF | TGCGCCAGCAGCCAGGCCGTGGCATTCTATGGCTACACCTTC
15 | TRBJ2-7 | many | TRBV7-2 | TRBD1 | CASSLVGDRGDEQYF | TGTGCCAGCAGCTTAGTAGGGGACAGGGGTGACGAGCAGTACTTC
17 | TRBJ2-3 | few | TRBV7-8 | TRBD2 | CASSGRGVAGDTDTQYF | TGTGCCAGCAGCGGCCGGGGGGTAGCGGGGGACACAGATACGCAGTATTTT
16 | TRBJ1-2 | - | TRBV7-9 | TRBD1 | CASSPDWDRPNYGYTF | TGTGCCAGCAGCCCAGATTGGGACAGGCCTAACTATGGCTACACCTTC
18 | TRBJ1-2 | few | TRBV4-1 | TRBD1 | CASSPGGGGPRFSYGYTF | TGCGCCAGCAGCCCAGGAGGAGGGGGCCCCCGCTTCAGCTATGGCTACACCTTC
14 | TRBJ2-2 | few | TRBV6-1 | - | CASSDQYKTGELFF | TGTGCCAGCAGTGACCAGTACAAAACCGGGGAGCTGTTTTTT
13 | TRBJ2-5 | few | TRBV29-1 | TRBD1 | CSVDRGQGETQYF | TGCAGCGTTGATAGGGGGCAGGGTGAGACCCAGTACTTC
12 | TRBJ1-1 | few | TRBV6-2/TRBV6-3 | - | CASSGGLAEAFF | TGTGCCAGCAGCGGGGGATTGGCTGAAGCTTTCTTT
15 | TRBJ1-1 | many | TRBV7-6 | - | CASSLSEGTNTEAFF | TGTGCCAGCAGCTTAAGTGAGGGGACGAACACTGAAGCTTTCTTT
15 | TRBJ1-5 | - | TRBV7-9 | - | CASSLTPFGEEPQHF | TGTGCCAGCAGCTTAACGCCCTTCGGGGAGGAGCCCCAGCATTTT
14 | TRBJ1-4 | - | TRBV20-1 | TRBD1 | CSARNTGAGEKLFF | TGCAGTGCTAGAAACACAGGGGCCGGTGAAAAACTGTTTTTT
14 | TRBJ1-2 | few | TRBV7-2 | - | CASSLFGNFGGYTF | TGTGCCAGCAGCTTATTCGGGAACTTCGGTGGCTACACCTTC
12 | TRBJ1-1 | - | TRBV9 | - | CASSVVGLEAFF | TGTGCCAGCAGCGTAGTGGGCCTTGAAGCTTTCTTT
15 | TRBJ2-3 | - | TRBV15 | - | CATSRYPGRADTQYF | TGTGCCACCAGCAGATACCCGGGCAGGGCAGATACGCAGTATTTT
15 | TRBJ2-7 | - | TRBV7-2 | TRBD1 | CASSSTTGGHAEQYF | TGTGCCAGCAGCTCTACGACAGGGGGACATGCCGAGCAGTACTTC
17 | TRBJ2-1 | - | TRBV14 | TRBD2 | CASSQGGLAGGPGEQFF | TGTGCCAGCAGCCAAGGCGGACTAGCGGGAGGGCCAGGTGAGCAGTTCTTC
14 | TRBJ1-1 | - | TRBV6-6 | - | CASTPGGGGTEAFF | TGTGCCAGCACCCCGGGGGGGGGGGGGACTGAAGCTTTCTTT
17 | TRBJ1-4 | - | TRBV7-9 | - | CASSLASGAPTNEKLFF | TGTGCCAGCAGCTTAGCGTCAGGAGCCCCAACTAATGAAAAACTGTTTTTT
15 | TRBJ1-3 | - | TRBV4-1 | - | CASSPWTDPGNTIYF | TGCGCCAGCAGCCCCTGGACGGACCCTGGAAACACCATATATTTT
14 | TRBJ1-2 | few | TRBV6-1 | - | CASTEPYTSYGYTF | TGTGCCAGCACTGAACCATATACCTCCTATGGCTACACCTTC
15 | TRBJ1-5 | few | TRBV7-2 | - | CASSVRDSNRQPQHF | TGTGCCAGCAGCGTCCGCGACAGCAATAGGCAGCCCCAGCATTTT
15 | TRBJ2-7 | few | TRBV5-1 | TRBD1 | CASRPGQGGTYEQYF | TGCGCCAGCCGACCCGGACAGGGGGGGACCTACGAGCAGTACTTC
12 | TRBJ2-5 | - | TRBV6-2/TRBV6-3 | - | CASSYRIETQYF | TGTGCCAGCAGTTATCGGATTGAGACCCAGTACTTC
13 | TRBJ1-2 | - | TRBV7-9 | - | CASSRVGGHGYTF | TGTGCCAGCAGCCGGGTCGGGGGCCACGGCTACACCTTC
14 | TRBJ2-7 | - | TRBV12-3/TRBV12-4 | - | CASSQGLYSYEQYF | TGTGCCAGCAGTCAGGGCTTGTATTCCTACGAGCAGTACTTC
14 | TRBJ2-1 | - | TRBV6-5 | TRBD2 | CATETSGGANEQFF | TGTGCCACCGAGACTAGCGGGGGGGCAAATGAGCAGTTCTTC
14 | TRBJ1-1 | - | TRBV4-1 | - | CASATGGQNTEAFF | TGCGCCAGCGCGACCGGGGGTCAGAACACTGAAGCTTTCTTT
13 | TRBJ2-7 | - | TRBV6-2/TRBV6-3 | TRBD1 | CASREQGRDEQYF | TGTGCCAGCAGGGAACAGGGGCGGGACGAGCAGTACTTC
12 | TRBJ1-2 | - | TRBV20-1 | - | CSSGGTAHGYTF | TGCAGCTCCGGCGGCACCGCCCATGGCTACACCTTC
15 | TRBJ2-7 | few | TRBV4-3 | - | CASSQDSGRVREQYF | TGCGCCAGCAGCCAAGATTCCGGCCGGGTACGCGAGCAGTACTTC
14 | TRBJ2-4 | few | TRBV7-9 | - | CASSLGGASNIQYF | TGTGCCAGCAGCTTAGGGGGGGCATCAAACATTCAGTACTTC
14 | TRBJ2-5 | - | TRBV6-1 | TRBD2 | CASSTSGGSGTQYF | TGTGCCAGCAGTACTAGCGGGGGGTCGGGGACCCAGTACTTC
15 | TRBJ2-1 | few | TRBV4-1 | - | CASSLIGASEGEQFF | TGCGCCAGCAGCCTTATAGGCGCTAGCGAGGGTGAGCAGTTCTTC
14 | TRBJ2-7 | many | TRBV7-2 | - | CASSLATDYYEQYF | TGTGCCAGCAGCTTAGCTACGGATTACTACGAGCAGTACTTC